The 8 T cell receptor beta chains below all came from one sample that was sequenced in a study of cytomegalovirus exposure and HLA in healthy donors. With 60 Vbeta and 13 Jbeta primers, the PCR was carried out. Produced via immunoSEQ multiplex PCR; TCRdb's table is partial and in-frame only. The sample lists approximately 93,000 clones, approximately 68% occurring once. Sequences were obtained from PBMCs. The receptors were gathered from a boy younger than 18 in good health and CMV-seropositive.

This clone was found a few times. The J gene is TRBJ2-7, the V gene TRBV7-2, with 8 bases aligning to TRBD2. V shed 1 base and J 6 bases; nucleotides not matched to a gene: 8. CDR1 and CDR2 from the germline V gene are SGHTA and FQGNSA. The CDR3 consists of 15 residues. The CDR3 here is CASSLDRAGGGEQYF. The CDR3 DNA is TGTGCCAGCAGCTTAGACCGTGCGGGGGGTGGCGAGCAGTACTTC. The full variable domain, completed using reference TRBV7-2 and TRBJ2-7, is GAGVSQSPSNKVTEKGKDVELRCDPISGHTALYWYRQSLGQGLEFLIYFQGNSAPDKSGLPSDRFSAERTGGSVSTLTIQRTQQEDSAVYLCASSLDRAGGGEQYFGPGTRLTVT.

The chain joins TRBV25-1 to TRBJ2-5; no reliable D call. Trimming stripped 6 bases from V and 2 bases from J, with 10 bases between. Germline assignment: CDR1 MGHDK and CDR2 SYGVNS. This CDR3 comprises 13 residues. DNA for the CDR3: TGTGCCAGCAGCCGATACCTACAAGAGACCCAGTACTTC. Amino acids: CASSRYLQETQYF.

This clone was detected only once. The gene calls are TRBV6-1 and TRBJ1-5, with D possibly TRBD1 on 6 matching bases. The CDR3 is 13 residues long. The ends were cut back, 6 bases at V and 3 bases at J, with 9 bases in the middle. Germline V lookup: CDR1 MNHNS, CDR2 SASEGT. The CDR3 reads CASSGQLNQPQHF. CDR3 coding DNA: TGTGCCAGCAGCGGACAGCTCAATCAGCCCCAGCATTTT.

J is TRBJ2-7 and V is TRBV6-5; TRBD1 agrees at 7 bases. Germline CDR1 and CDR2: MNHEY and SVGAGI. The CDR3 is 13 residues long. V dropped 9 bases and J dropped 6; count of bases not matched to a gene: 11. The DNA of the CDR3 is TGTGCCAGTACCCGACAGGGTACATCCGAGCAGTACTTC. Translating gives CASTRQGTSEQYF.

CDR3 sequence: CASSLSGEGGGQPQHF. The CDR3, as DNA: TGTGCCAGCAGTTTATCGGGCGAGGGAGGCGGTCAGCCCCAGCATTTT. V is TRBV27 and J is TRBJ1-5; D not resolved. The germline V and J ends were trimmed by 0 bases and 6 bases, with 15 bases remaining between them. This CDR3 has 16 amino acids. Looked up from germline, CDR1 is MNHEY and CDR2 is SMNVEV (reference sequence).

The genes are TRBV20-1 and TRBJ2-3, with a possible D match to TRBD1 (5 bases). V lost 7 bases to trimming and J lost 3 bases, with 8 bases between them. The germline V gene encodes CDR1 DFQATT and CDR2 SNEGSKA (reference sequence). This CDR3 spans 11 amino acids. In nucleotides, the CDR3 is TGCAGTGGGGGCGGAACAGATACGCAGTATTTT. It encodes CSGGGTDTQYF.

The table lists this clone with a few counts. The chain couples TRBV19 to TRBJ1-2, with D uncertain. Germline V gives CDR1 LNHDA, CDR2 SQIVND (reference sequence). CDR3 length: 15 residues. Between the trimmed V and J ends, which lost 4 bases and 2 bases, there was a span of 14 bases. DNA for the CDR3: TGTGCCAGTAGTAGCCCGCGGGGAGGGAACTATGGCTACACCTTC. Its protein product is CASSSPRGGNYGYTF.

The CDR3 spells CASSAGFADSPLHF. The CDR3 nucleotides are TGTGCCAGCAGTGCGGGGTTCGCGGATTCACCCCTCCACTTT. This chain links TRBV2 with TRBJ1-6; no reliable D call. V was clipped by 4 bases and J by 8 bases, with 12 bases between them. The CDR3 is 14 amino acids. The germline V gene has CDR1 SNHLY and CDR2 FYNNEI.